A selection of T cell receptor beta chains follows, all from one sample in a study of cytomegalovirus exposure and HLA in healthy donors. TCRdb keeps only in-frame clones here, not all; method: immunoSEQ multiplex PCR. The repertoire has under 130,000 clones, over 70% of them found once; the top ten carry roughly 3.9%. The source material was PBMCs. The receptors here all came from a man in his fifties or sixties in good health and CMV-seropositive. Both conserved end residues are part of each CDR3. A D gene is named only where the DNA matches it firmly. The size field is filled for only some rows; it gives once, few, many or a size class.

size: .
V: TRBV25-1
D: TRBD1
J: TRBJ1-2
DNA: TGTGCCAGCAGTGAAGGGCGGGACAGGGGAGCTGGCTACACCTTC
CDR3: CASSEGRDRGAGYTF

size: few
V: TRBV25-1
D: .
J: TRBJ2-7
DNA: TGTGCCAGCAGTGATGGAGGGAAGCAGTACTTC
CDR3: CASSDGGKQYF

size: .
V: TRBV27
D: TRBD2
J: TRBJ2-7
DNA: TGTGCCAGCAGTTCCTCCGGGACTAATTCCTACGAGCAGTACTTC
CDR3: CASSSSGTNSYEQYF

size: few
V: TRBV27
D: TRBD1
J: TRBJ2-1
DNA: TGTGCCAGCAGTTTACAGACAGGGGCCAATGAGCAGTTCTTC
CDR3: CASSLQTGANEQFF

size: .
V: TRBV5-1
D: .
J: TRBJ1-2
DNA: TGCGCCAGCAGCTTGGGCGAAGCTAACTATGGCTACACCTTC
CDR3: CASSLGEANYGYTF

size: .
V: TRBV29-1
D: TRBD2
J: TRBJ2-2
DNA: TGCAGCGTTGAAGGACGGACTAGCGGGAGGGCCTCGAACACCGGGGAGCTGTTTTTT
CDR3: CSVEGRTSGRASNTGELFF

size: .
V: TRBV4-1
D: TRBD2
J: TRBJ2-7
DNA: TGCGCCAGCAGCCAAGAGGCTAGCGGGAGGGCCGGGCAGTACTTC
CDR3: CASSQEASGRAGQYF

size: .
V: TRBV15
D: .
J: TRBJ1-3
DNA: TGTGCCACCAGCAACCGGACATTCTCTGGAAACACCATATATTTT
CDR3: CATSNRTFSGNTIYF

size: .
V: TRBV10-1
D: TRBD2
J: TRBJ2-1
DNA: TGCGCCAGCAGTGAGTCTGGCGGGAGGGACAGGCAGTTCTTC
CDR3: CASSESGGRDRQFF

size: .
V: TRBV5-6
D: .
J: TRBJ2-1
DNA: TGTGCCAGCAGCGTGGGCGATGAGCAGTTCTTC
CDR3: CASSVGDEQFF

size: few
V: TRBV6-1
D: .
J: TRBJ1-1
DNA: TGTGCCAGCAGTGAGGCGGGCGAAGCTTTCTTT
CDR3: CASSEAGEAFF

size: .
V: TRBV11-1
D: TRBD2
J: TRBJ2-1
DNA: TGTGCCAGCAGCTTCCGGGGAGCGGGAGGTATCAATGAGCAGTTCTTC
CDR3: CASSFRGAGGINEQFF

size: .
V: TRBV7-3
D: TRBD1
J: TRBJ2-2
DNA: TGTGCCAGCAGCTCCCTCGGACAGGGGGCTAAGGCCGGGGAGCTGTTTTTT
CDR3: CASSSLGQGAKAGELFF

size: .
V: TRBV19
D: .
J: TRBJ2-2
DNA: TGTGCCAGTAGTATAGCCATCACGAACACCGGGGAGCTGTTTTTT
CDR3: CASSIAITNTGELFF

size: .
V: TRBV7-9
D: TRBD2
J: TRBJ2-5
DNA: TGTGCCAGCAGCCCAGAGGGAGGGAGCGGGAGGGCTCAAGAGACCCAGTACTTC
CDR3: CASSPEGGSGRAQETQYF

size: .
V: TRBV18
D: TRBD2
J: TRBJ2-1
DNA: TGTGCCAGCTCAGGGGTAGTAGCGGGAGCTGGCAATGAGCAGTTCTTC
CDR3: CASSGVVAGAGNEQFF

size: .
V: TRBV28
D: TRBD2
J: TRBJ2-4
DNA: TGTGCCAGCAGTTTGACTAGCGGGAGACGGGGTCAGTACTTC
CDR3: CASSLTSGRRGQYF

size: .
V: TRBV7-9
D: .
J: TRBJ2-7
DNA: TGTTCCAGCAGCTTTATTGCGTATCCCTACGAGCAGTACTTC
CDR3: CSSSFIAYPYEQYF

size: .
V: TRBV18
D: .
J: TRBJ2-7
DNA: TGTGCCAGCTCATCTACAGGGCTTGCTACTGGTGAGCAGTACTTC
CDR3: CASSSTGLATGEQYF

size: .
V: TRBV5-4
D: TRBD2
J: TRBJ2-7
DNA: TGTGCCAGCAGCTTGGCCGGCGGGAGGGGCTACGAGCAGTACTTC
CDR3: CASSLAGGRGYEQYF

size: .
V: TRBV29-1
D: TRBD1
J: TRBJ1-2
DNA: TGCAGCGTTACGGGGACAGGGTATGGCTACACCTTC
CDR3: CSVTGTGYGYTF

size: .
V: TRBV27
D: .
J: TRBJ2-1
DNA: TGTGCCAGCAGTTTATACGGCAGGGGGGAGGATGAGCAGTTCTTC
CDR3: CASSLYGRGEDEQFF

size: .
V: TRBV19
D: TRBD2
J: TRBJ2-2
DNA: TGTGCCAGTAGACTAGCGGGAAACACCGGGGAGCTGTTTTTT
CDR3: CASRLAGNTGELFF

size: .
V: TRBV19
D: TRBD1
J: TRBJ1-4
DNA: TGTGCCAGTAACAGGGGGGAGTCTGGTAATGAAAAACTGTTTTTT
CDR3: CASNRGESGNEKLFF

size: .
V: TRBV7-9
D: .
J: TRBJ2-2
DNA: TGTGCCAGCAGCCGAGCGGACAGTTTGAACACCGGGGAGCTGTTTTTT
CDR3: CASSRADSLNTGELFF

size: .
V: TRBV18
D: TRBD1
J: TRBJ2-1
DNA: TGTGCCAGCTCGCGTCCGGGACAGGTCTCCTACAATGAGCAGTTCTTC
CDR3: CASSRPGQVSYNEQFF

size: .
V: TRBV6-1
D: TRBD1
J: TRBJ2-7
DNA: TGTGCCTGCAAGACAGGGATAGGCTACGAGCAGTACTTC
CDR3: CACKTGIGYEQYF

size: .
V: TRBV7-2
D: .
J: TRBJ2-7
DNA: TGTGCCAGCAGACAACTCTCGACTTACGAGCAGTACTTC
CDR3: CASRQLSTYEQYF

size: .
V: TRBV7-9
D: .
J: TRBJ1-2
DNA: TGTGCCAGCAGCTTAGCGGCAGGTCGGAACTATGGCTACACCTTC
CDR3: CASSLAAGRNYGYTF

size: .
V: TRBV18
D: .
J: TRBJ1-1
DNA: TGTGCCAGCTCACCGTCGTGGGGGGTCACTGAAGCTTTCTTT
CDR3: CASSPSWGVTEAFF

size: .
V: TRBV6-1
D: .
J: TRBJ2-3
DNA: TGTGCCACCCCTACAGAGCCTAGCACAGATACGCAGTATTTT
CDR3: CATPTEPSTDTQYF

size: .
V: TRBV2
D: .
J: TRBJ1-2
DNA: TGTGCCAGTAGTCGGGAACTGAACTATGGCTACACCTTC
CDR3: CASSRELNYGYTF

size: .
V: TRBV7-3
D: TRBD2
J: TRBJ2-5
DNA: TGTGCCAGCAGCTCGGGACTAGCGGGACAAGAGACCCAGTACTTC
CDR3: CASSSGLAGQETQYF

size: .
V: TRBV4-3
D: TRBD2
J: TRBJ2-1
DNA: TGCGCCAGCAGCCCCGGCAGCGGGAATTACAATGAGCAGTTCTTC
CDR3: CASSPGSGNYNEQFF

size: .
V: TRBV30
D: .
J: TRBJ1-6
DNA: TGCGCCTGGAGTGTAGGGGGATTGGAGAATTCACCCCTCCACTTT
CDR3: CAWSVGGLENSPLHF

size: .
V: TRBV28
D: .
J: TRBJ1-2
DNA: TGTGCCAGCACTCAGGGTGACTATGGCTACACCTTC
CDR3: CASTQGDYGYTF

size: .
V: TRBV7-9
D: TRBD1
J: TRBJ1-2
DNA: TGTGCCAGCATACAGGGGGCAGCTAACTATGGCTACACCTTC
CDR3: CASIQGAANYGYTF

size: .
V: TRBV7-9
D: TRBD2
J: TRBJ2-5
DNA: TGTGCCAGCAGCTTTGCGGCGGGGAGCGGGAAAGAGACCCAGTACTTC
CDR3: CASSFAAGSGKETQYF

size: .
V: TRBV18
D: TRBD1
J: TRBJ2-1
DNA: TGTGCCAGCTCGCCGGGACAGAGCTCCTACAATGAGCAGTTCTTC
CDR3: CASSPGQSSYNEQFF

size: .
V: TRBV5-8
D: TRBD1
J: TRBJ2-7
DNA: TGTGCCAGCAGCTTGGGGGACAGGGGGTTCTACGAGCAGTACTTC
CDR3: CASSLGDRGFYEQYF

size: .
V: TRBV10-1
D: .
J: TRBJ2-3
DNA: TGCGCCAGCAGTGAGACTACCGCTCACACAGATACGCAGTATTTT
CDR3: CASSETTAHTDTQYF